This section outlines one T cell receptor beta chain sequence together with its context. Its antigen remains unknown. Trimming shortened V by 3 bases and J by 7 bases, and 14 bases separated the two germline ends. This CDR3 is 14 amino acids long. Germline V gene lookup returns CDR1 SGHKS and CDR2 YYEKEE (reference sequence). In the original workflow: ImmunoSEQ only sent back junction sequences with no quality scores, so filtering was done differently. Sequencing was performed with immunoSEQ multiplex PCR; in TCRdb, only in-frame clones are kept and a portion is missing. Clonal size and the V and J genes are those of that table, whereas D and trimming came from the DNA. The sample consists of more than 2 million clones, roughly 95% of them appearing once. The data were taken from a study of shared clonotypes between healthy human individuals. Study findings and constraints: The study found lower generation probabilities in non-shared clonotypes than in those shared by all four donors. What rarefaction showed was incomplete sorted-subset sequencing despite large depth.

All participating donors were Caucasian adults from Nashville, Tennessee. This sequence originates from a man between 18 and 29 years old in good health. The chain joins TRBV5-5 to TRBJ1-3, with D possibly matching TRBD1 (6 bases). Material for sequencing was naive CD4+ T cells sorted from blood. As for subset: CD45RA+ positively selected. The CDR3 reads CASSWGAAGNTIYF. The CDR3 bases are TGTGCCAGCAGCTGGGGGGCGGCAGGCAACACCATATATTTT.